Shown below are 24 T cell receptor beta chains from a single sample sequenced in a study of blood T cell repertoires in COVID-19. Libraries were prepared by immunoSEQ multiplex PCR; TCRdb keeps only in-frame clonotypes and omits some of them. This table has under 350,000 clones, approximately 90% appearing once. The sequencing input was peripheral blood. All receptors derive from a middle-aged man with acute or convalescent COVID-19.

This clone has just a few counts. The chain has TRBV2 and TRBJ1-3; D not certain. V dropped 2 bases and J dropped 8 bases, with 7 bases sitting between them. The length of the CDR3 is 12 residues. The V gene's germline CDR1 is SNHLY and CDR2 FYNNEI. In DNA, the CDR3 is TGTGCCAGCAGTGAACGGCAGGACACCATATATTTT. Translation: CASSERQDTIYF.

This chain joins TRBV29-1 and TRBJ2-3, with 13 bases aligning to TRBD2. Losses at the gene ends were 4 bases for V and 5 bases for J; bases not matched to a gene: 3. There are 14 residues in the CDR3. The germline V gene encodes CDR1 SQVTM and CDR2 ANQGSEA. The CDR3 is CSVVTSGGVDTQYF. The DNA of the CDR3 is TGCAGCGTTGTTACTAGCGGGGGGGTAGATACGCAGTATTTT.

The DNA for the CDR3 is TGTGCCAGCAGCGTTGGCATGATGGCTGGAAACACCATATATTTT. Protein sequence: CASSVGMMAGNTIYF. The V and J genes are TRBV9 and TRBJ1-3; no reliable D call. The CDR3 spans 15 residues. CDR1 and CDR2 (germline): SGDLS, YYNGEE. The V gene lost 2 bases and the J gene lost 2 bases, with 11 bases spanning the gap.

V is TRBV12-5 and J is TRBJ1-2; D is undetermined. V was shortened by 2 bases and J by 4 bases, with 14 bases between the two germline ends. The CDR3 consists of 15 residues. Germline lookup yields CDR1 LGHNT and CDR2 FRNRAP. The CDR3 protein is CASGLTRPGGYGYTF. CDR3 in DNA: TGTGCTAGTGGTTTGACCAGGCCAGGTGGCTATGGCTACACCTTC.

V and J are TRBV15 and TRBJ2-1, with 7 bases matching TRBD2. V lost 2 bases to trimming and J lost 4 bases; unmatched junction nucleotides: 2. Germline CDR1 reads LNHNV; CDR2 reads YYDKDF (reference sequence). The CDR3 consists of 14 residues. The CDR3 DNA is TGTGCCACCAGCAGAACGCGGGGGTACAATGAGCAGTTCTTC. Translation gives CATSRTRGYNEQFF.

This clone was counted a few times. This chain links TRBV19 with TRBJ1-1; D gene ambiguous. Germline V CDR1 and CDR2: LNHDA, SQIVND (reference sequence). This CDR3 contains 14 residues. V was clipped by 6 bases and J by 4 bases, with 15 bases between them. CDR3: CASSRDLGSTEAFF. CDR3 bases: TGTGCCAGTAGCAGAGACTTGGGGAGCACTGAAGCTTTCTTT.

The chain couples TRBV11-2 to TRBJ2-2, with 11 positions matching TRBD2. The CDR3 runs to 17 residues. Germline V gene sequence: CDR1 SGHAT, CDR2 FQNNGV. V dropped 2 bases and J dropped 3; count of bases not matched to a gene: 5. DNA for the CDR3: TGTGCCAGCAGCTTACCCACTAGCGGGGGAGACACCGGGGAGCTGTTTTTT. This encodes CASSLPTSGGDTGELFF. Combining the CDR3 with reference TRBV11-2 and TRBJ2-2 gives the whole variable domain EAGVAQSPRYKIIEKRQSVAFWCNPISGHATLYWYQQILGQGPKLLIQFQNNGVVDDSQLPKDRFSAERLKGVDSTLKIQPAKLEDSAVYLCASSLPTSGGDTGELFFGEGSRLTVL.

V is TRBV15 and J is TRBJ2-1, with TRBD2 matching 9 bases. The CDR3 sequence is 15 residues long. V dropped 1 base and J dropped 9; count of bases not matched to a gene: 7. Germline CDR1 LNHNV, CDR2 YYDKDF (reference sequence). The CDR3 sequence: CATSRVRGGYSEQFF. The CDR3 region has the DNA TGTGCCACCAGCAGAGTGCGGGGGGGGTACTCTGAGCAGTTCTTC.

The chain has TRBV5-4 and TRBJ2-7, with 8 bases that match TRBD1. In germline, CDR1 is SGHNT, CDR2 YYREEE (reference sequence). The junction had 8 bases not matched to a gene; V was cut back by 4 bases and J by 2 bases. The CDR3 runs to 15 residues. CDR3 in DNA: TGTGCCAGCAGCCCATCGGGACAGGCCACCTACGAGCAGTACTTC. Its protein product is CASSPSGQATYEQYF.

This clone was found once. The J gene is TRBJ2-1, the V gene TRBV6-5; a weak D match, TRBD2 (5 bases). The CDR3 sequence is 14 residues long. Per the germline V gene, CDR1 is MNHEY and CDR2 is SVGAGI. V dropped 8 bases and J dropped 0 bases, with 11 bases sitting between them. CDR3 in DNA: TGTGCCAGCCGAGGAGGAAGCTCCTACAATGAGCAGTTCTTC. This translates into CASRGGSSYNEQFF.

The chain links TRBV18 to TRBJ2-7; no clear D. The germline CDR1 and CDR2 sequences are KGHSH and LQKENI. CDR3 length: 14 residues. Trimming cost V 3 bases and J 5 bases, with 14 bases left between them. Written as DNA, the CDR3 is TGTGCCAGCTCACCGAACGCGTCGCCGGACGAGCAGTACTTC. Translated: CASSPNASPDEQYF.

This sequence joins TRBV29-1 and TRBJ2-1; possible D gene TRBD1, 6 bases. The germline V and J ends were trimmed by 6 bases and 8 bases, with 14 bases remaining between them. The CDR3 consists of 12 residues. CDR1 is SQVTM and CDR2 is ANQGSEA in the germline V gene. As DNA, the CDR3 is TGCAGCGTCGCCCCCGGGACACATGAGCAGTTCTTC. Amino acid sequence: CSVAPGTHEQFF.

CDR3 nucleotides: TGTGCCAGCAGTCCCGGGACAGGGTATCAGCCCCAGCATTTT. It yields the protein CASSPGTGYQPQHF. The genes are TRBV3-1 (or the pseudogene TRBV3-2) and TRBJ1-5; 9 bases agree with TRBD1. With 6 bases clipped from V and 5 bases from J, the junction kept 5 bases outside the gene matches. Per germline, CDR1 LGHDT and CDR2 YNNKEL (reference sequence). This CDR3 is 14 amino acids long.

The chain joins TRBV30 to TRBJ1-5; D may be TRBD1 (5 bases). Trimming removed 3 bases from V and 1 base from J, with 16 bases in between. This CDR3 spans 16 amino acids. Germline CDR1 is GTSNPN and CDR2 is SVGIG (reference sequence). The CDR3 nucleotides read TGTGCCTGGAGCCATAGGGGCCCTGGGAGCAATCAGCCCCAGCATTTT. Translated, it gives CAWSHRGPGSNQPQHF. Together with reference TRBV30 and TRBJ1-5, the CDR3 gives the full variable domain: SQTIHQWPATLVQPVGSPLSLECTVEGTSNPNLYWYRQAAGRGLQLLFYSVGIGQISSEVPQNLSASRPQDRQFILSSKKLLLSDSGFYLCAWSHRGPGSNQPQHFGDGTRLSIL.

V is TRBV3-1 (or the pseudogene TRBV3-2) and J is TRBJ2-3; unclear D gene. The CDR3 runs to 12 residues. The V end was cut by 4 bases, the J end by 1 base, with 3 bases between. Germline-derived CDR1 and CDR2 are LGHDT and YNNKEL (reference sequence). The CDR3 here is CASSPGTDTQYF. DNA of the CDR3: TGTGCCAGCAGCCCCGGCACAGATACGCAGTATTTT.

Points on this clone: The same CDR3 can be traced to other DNA sequences in this sample. This chain connects TRBV3-1 (or the pseudogene TRBV3-2) to TRBJ1-3; D might be TRBD1 (5 bases). This CDR3 is 14 amino acids long. The V gene's germline CDR1 is LGHDT and CDR2 YNNKEL (reference sequence). The V gene lost 3 bases and the J gene lost 0 bases, with 6 bases spanning the gap. The CDR3 sequence: CASSQGHSGNTIYF. The CDR3 nucleotides read TGTGCCAGCAGCCAGGGGCACTCTGGAAACACCATATATTTT.

This clone was found once. The rearrangement links TRBV6-5 to TRBJ2-3, with D hard to call. The CDR3 sequence is 12 residues long. Trimming left V 7 bases short and J 4 bases short, with 9 bases between. In germline, CDR1 is MNHEY, CDR2 SVGAGI. The CDR3 region is CASNWYPDTQYF. The CDR3 nucleotides read TGTGCCAGCAACTGGTACCCAGATACGCAGTATTTT.

The V gene is TRBV18, the J gene TRBJ2-1; 14 bases map to TRBD2. Germline V gene data show CDR1 as KGHSH and CDR2 as LQKENI. This CDR3 is 16 amino acids long. The trim removed 0 bases at V and 7 bases at J, leaving 2 bases unmatched. The CDR3 region has the DNA TGTGCCAGCTCACCACCGGGACTAGCGGGGGTAAATGAGCAGTTCTTC. Translation: CASSPPGLAGVNEQFF.

This sequence joins TRBV6-1 and TRBJ1-2; D ambiguous. The CDR3 runs to 15 residues. Trimming cost V 2 bases and J 2 bases, with 12 bases left between them. From germline, CDR1 is MNHNS and CDR2 SASEGT. CDR3 nucleotides: TGTGCCAGCAGTGAAATGCAGGTGATGAACTATGGCTACACCTTC. Encoded protein: CASSEMQVMNYGYTF.

The rearrangement links TRBV4-1 to TRBJ1-2; D not certain. The CDR3 loop spans 14 amino acids. Germline V gene lookup returns CDR1 MGHRA and CDR2 YSYEKL. V gave up 1 base and J gave up 5 bases, with 11 bases separating them. As DNA, the CDR3 is TGCGCCAGCAGCCAAGGGCGGGCAGAATATGGCTACACCTTC. It encodes CASSQGRAEYGYTF.

J is TRBJ2-3 and V is TRBV7-3; 8 nucleotides align to TRBD2. The V gene end was trimmed by 2 bases and the J gene end by 1 base; junction bases not matched to a gene: 5. This CDR3 region has 16 residues. The germline gives CDR1 SGHTA, CDR2 FQGTGA. CDR3 DNA: TGTGCCAGCAGCTTAGGGCGAGCGGGGGGCACAGATACGCAGTATTTT. This encodes CASSLGRAGGTDTQYF.

The chain is built from TRBV7-8 and TRBJ2-1; D may be TRBD1 (6 bases). V was pared by 2 bases and J by 5 bases, with 10 bases between. The length of the CDR3 is 14 residues. The V gene's germline CDR1 is SGHVS and CDR2 FQNEAQ. The CDR3 nucleotides read TGTGCCAGCAGCTTACAGGGGTCAAACAATGAGCAGTTCTTC. Encoded protein: CASSLQGSNNEQFF.

This rearrangement joins TRBV9 to TRBJ1-6, with TRBD1 matching 8 bases. With 4 bases clipped from V and 7 bases from J, the junction kept 4 bases outside the gene matches. Germline lookup yields CDR1 SGDLS and CDR2 YYNGEE. The CDR3 contains 14 residues. Written as DNA, the CDR3 is TGTGCCAGCAGCCGTGGACAGGGCAATTCACCCCTCCACTTT. This sequence encodes CASSRGQGNSPLHF.

This sequence joins TRBV3-1 (or the pseudogene TRBV3-2) and TRBJ2-7; possibly TRBD2 for D (5 bases). The germline CDR1 and CDR2 sequences are LGHDT and YNNKEL (reference sequence). The CDR3 length is 15 residues. V was clipped by 1 base and J by 0 bases, with 10 bases between them. The CDR3 loop is CASSQGGLLSYEQYF. The CDR3 nucleotides are TGTGCCAGCAGCCAAGGAGGGCTCCTCTCCTACGAGCAGTACTTC.